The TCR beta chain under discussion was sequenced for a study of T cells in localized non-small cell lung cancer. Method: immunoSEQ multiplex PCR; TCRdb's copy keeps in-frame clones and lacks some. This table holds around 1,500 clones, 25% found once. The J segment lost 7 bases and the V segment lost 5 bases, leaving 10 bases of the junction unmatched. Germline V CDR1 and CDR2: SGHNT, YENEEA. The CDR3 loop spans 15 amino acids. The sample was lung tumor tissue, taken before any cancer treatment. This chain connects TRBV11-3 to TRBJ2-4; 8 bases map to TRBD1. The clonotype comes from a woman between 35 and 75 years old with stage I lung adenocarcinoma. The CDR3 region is CASSQVGTGYNIQYF. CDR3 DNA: TGTGCCAGCAGCCAAGTTGGGACAGGATACAACATTCAGTACTTC.